This T cell receptor (beta chain) appears in the sequencing data of a study of shared clonotypes between healthy human individuals. Trimming cost V 2 bases and J 2 bases; bases outside gene matches: 2. Germline V gene data show CDR1 as MGHRA and CDR2 as YSYEKL. The CDR3 sequence is 15 residues long. As defined, naive CD8 cells were CD45RO-negative and positively selected for CCR7, with terminally differentiated effector memory CD45RA+ cells excluded. The study's findings and limits: Clonotypes that were shared across a handful of donors made up roughly 5.2% of naive CD4 clonotypes.

Remarks on this clone: Its cognate antigen is unknown. This CDR3 is also generated by other DNA sequences in the sample.

The table came from immunoSEQ multiplex PCR; TCRdb's copy has only in-frame clones and leaves some out. The sample includes about 2 million clones, approximately 95% seen only once; the top ten take 0.85% to 1.3%. Sequencing was carried out using naive CD8+ T cells sorted from blood. The rearrangement joins TRBV4-1 to TRBJ2-7; 11 bases match TRBD2. The sequence derives from a man younger than 35 in good health. CDR3 in DNA: TGCGCCAGCAGCCAACGACTAGCGGGACCCTACGAGCAGTACTTC. Residues: CASSQRLAGPYEQYF.